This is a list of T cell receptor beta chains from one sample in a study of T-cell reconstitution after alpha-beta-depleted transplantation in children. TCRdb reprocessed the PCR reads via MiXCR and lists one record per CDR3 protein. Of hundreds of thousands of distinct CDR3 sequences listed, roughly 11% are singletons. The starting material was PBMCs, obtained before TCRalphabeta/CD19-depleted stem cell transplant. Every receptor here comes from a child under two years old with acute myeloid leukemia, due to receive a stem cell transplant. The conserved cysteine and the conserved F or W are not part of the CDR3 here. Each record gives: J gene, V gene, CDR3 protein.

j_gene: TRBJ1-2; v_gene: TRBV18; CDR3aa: ASSPRDSSGYT
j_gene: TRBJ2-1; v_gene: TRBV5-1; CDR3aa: ASSSQTGGPYNEQF
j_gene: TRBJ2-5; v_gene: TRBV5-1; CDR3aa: ASSWEDRDKETQY
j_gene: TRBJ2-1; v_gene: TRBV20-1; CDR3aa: SASVTWDEQF
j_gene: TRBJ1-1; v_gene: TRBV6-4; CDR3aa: TSRGQLNTEAF
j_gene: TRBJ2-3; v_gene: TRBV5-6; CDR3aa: ASSLLSDSTDTQY
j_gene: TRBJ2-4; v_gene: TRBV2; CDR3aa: ASRVQYIQY
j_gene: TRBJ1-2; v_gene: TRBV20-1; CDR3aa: NAGQGANYGYT
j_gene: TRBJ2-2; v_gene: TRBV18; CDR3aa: ASSRNTGELF
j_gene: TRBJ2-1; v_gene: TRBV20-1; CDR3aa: SATPTRDEQF
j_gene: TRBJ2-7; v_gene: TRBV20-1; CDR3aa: SPNRDAYEQY
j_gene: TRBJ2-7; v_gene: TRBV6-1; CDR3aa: ASSWTGPGEQY
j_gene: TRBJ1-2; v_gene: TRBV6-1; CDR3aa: ASSEPPNTGFGYT
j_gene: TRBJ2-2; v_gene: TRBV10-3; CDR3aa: AISSGGMNTGELF
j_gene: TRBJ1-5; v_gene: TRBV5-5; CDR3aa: ASSLEGGRTQPQH
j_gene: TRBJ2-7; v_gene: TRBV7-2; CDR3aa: ASSQFPYEQY
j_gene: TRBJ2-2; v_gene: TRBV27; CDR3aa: ASSASGTGTGELF
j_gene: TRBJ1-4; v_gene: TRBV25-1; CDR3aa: ASSLGVEKLF
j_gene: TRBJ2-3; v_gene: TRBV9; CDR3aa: ASSAISRDMKY
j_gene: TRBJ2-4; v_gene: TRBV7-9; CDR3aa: ASSPGGGGRY
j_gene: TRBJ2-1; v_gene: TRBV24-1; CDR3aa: ATSPGHFSYNEQF
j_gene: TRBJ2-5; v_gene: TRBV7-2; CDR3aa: ASSLEAGGQETQY
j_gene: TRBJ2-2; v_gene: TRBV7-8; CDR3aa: ASSFTSGRSGELF
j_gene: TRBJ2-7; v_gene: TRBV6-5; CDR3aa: ASSYGDRGVTEQY
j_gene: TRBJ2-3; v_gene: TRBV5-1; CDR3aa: ASSFSPPSTDTQY
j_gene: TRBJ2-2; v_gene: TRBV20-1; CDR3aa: SARDLTRYTGELF
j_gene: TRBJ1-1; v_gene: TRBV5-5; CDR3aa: ASSLAGYEAF
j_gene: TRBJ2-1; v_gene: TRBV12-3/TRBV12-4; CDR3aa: ASLPGGGHSYNEQF
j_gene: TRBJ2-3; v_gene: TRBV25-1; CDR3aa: ASNREDTQY
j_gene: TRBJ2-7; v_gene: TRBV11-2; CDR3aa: ASSLGTLSPSYEQY
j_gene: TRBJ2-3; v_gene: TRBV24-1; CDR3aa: ATPARGPSTDTQY
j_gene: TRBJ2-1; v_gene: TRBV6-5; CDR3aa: ASSYSGQVVNEQF
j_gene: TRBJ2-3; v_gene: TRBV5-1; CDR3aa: ASSLADRDGDTQY
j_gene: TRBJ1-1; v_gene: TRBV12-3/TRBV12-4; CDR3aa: ASRENRPETEAF
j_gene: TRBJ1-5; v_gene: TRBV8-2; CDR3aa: WQLIHLGGGEEPQH
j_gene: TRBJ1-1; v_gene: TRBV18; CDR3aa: ASSPGPIPAFEAF
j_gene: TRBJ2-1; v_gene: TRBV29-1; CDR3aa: SVEDPTSLFEQF
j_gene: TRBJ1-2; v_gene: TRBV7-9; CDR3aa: ASRYGTEEGYT
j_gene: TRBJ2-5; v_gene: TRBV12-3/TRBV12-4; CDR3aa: ASSLGDRVEETQY
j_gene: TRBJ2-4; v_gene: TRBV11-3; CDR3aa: ASSLEKTGGGYIQY
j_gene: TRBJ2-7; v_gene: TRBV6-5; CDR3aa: ASSYHGQGLNEQY
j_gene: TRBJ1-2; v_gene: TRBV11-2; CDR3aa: ASSLTPGSGYT
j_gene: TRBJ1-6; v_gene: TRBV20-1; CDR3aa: SARHRTEGPLH
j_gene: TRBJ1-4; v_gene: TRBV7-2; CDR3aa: ASSPNRGGGKLF
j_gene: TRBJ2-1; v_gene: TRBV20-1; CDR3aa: SARELAGSTCNEQF
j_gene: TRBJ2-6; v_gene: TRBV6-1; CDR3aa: ASDSRGVRGANVLT
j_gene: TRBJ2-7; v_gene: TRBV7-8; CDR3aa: ASSERTDHYEQY
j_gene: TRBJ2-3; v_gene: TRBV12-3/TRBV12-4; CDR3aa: ASSSQGSPDTQY
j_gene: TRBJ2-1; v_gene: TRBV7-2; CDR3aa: ASSSDRGYNEQF
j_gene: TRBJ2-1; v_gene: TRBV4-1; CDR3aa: ASSQRGLAGSNEQF
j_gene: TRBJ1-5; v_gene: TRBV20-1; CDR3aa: SARDQRDQPQH
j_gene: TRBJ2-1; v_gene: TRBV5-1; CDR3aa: ASSSLGGGGNEQF
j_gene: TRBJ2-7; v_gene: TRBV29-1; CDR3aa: SVTSGGYEQY
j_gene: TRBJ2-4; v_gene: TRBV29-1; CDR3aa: SVHNRQGDGKNIQY